These 22 T cell receptor beta chains came from one sample sequenced in a study of T-cell reconstitution after alpha-beta-depleted transplantation in children. The library targeted TCRbeta and was prepared with unique molecular identifiers. TCRdb re-analysed the PCR reads in MiXCR, keeping a single row per CDR3 protein. The sample consists of under 850,000 distinct CDR3 sequences, about an eighth of them appearing once. Sequenced here: PBMCs, sampled before TCRalphabeta/CD19-depleted stem cell transplant. These receptor sequences come from a girl aged 2 to 10 with congenital amegakaryocytic thrombocytopenia, due to receive a stem cell transplant.

This clonotype was recorded at least ten times. The V and J genes are TRBV5-1 and TRBJ1-1; the match to TRBD1 covers 9 bases. This CDR3 spans 15 amino acids. V was clipped by 4 bases and J by 7 bases; unmatched bases: 11. Germline V gives CDR1 SGHRS, CDR2 YFSETQ. CDR3 loop: CASSLRQGEVDEAFF. In DNA, the CDR3 is TGCGCCAGCAGCCTCCGACAGGGGGAGGTGGATGAAGCTTTCTTT.

With regard to this clonotype: A much bigger clone sits one base away, suggesting this may be a read error. The V gene is TRBV29-1, the J gene TRBJ2-7; D is possibly TRBD2 (6 bases). The germline V and J ends were trimmed by 4 bases and 3 bases, with 16 bases remaining between them. Germline V gene lookup returns CDR1 SQVTM and CDR2 ANQGSEA. This CDR3 contains 14 residues. The CDR3 DNA is TGCAGCGTTGTCGCGGCGGGATTAGGCTACGAGCAGTACTTC. It translates to CSVVAAGLGYEQYF.

This chain links TRBV20-1 with TRBJ2-7; 9 bases are shared with TRBD2. V was pared by 6 bases and J by 0 bases, with 6 bases of the junction left unmatched. Germline-derived CDR1 and CDR2 are DFQATT and SNEGSKA (reference sequence). This CDR3 region has 14 residues. The CDR3 is CSATTSGSSYEQYF. For the CDR3, the DNA is TGCAGTGCCACGACTAGCGGTAGCTCCTACGAGCAGTACTTC.

This clonotype was picked up many times. The CDR3 nucleotides read TGTGCCAGCAGCTACAGTGAGATCGGGGAGCTGTTTTTT. Its translation: CASSYSEIGELFF. The chain combines TRBV11-1 with TRBJ2-2; D ambiguous. The CDR3 is 13 amino acids. In germline, CDR1 is SGHAT, CDR2 FQDESV (reference sequence). V was pared by 4 bases and J by 7 bases, with 10 bases between.

This clonotype was found many times. V is TRBV2 and J is TRBJ2-3, with 7 bases matching TRBD1. J lost 9 bases, V lost 8 bases, and 8 bases had no gene match. The CDR3 has 12 amino acids. Germline CDR1 is SNHLY and CDR2 is FYNNEI. CDR3 region: CASPWGQRTQYF. In DNA form, the CDR3 reads TGTGCCAGCCCTTGGGGACAGCGGACGCAGTATTTT.

This clonotype has a count of ten or more. This chain uses TRBV9 with TRBJ2-1; no firm D call. Germline assignment: CDR1 SGDLS and CDR2 YYNGEE. The CDR3 is made up of 14 amino acids. Deletions cut 4 bases from V and 7 bases from J, with 15 bases between. CDR3 in DNA: TGTGCCAGCAGCTTCCGGCCCGGGCTAAATGAGCAGTTCTTC. Its protein product is CASSFRPGLNEQFF.

The gene calls are TRBV5-1 and TRBJ1-1; a weak D match, TRBD1 (6 bases). CDR1 is SGHRS, CDR2 YFSETQ, per germline. The CDR3 extends over 16 amino acids. V lost 4 bases to trimming and J lost 1 base, with 17 bases between them. CDR3 sequence reads: CASSRVVGGANTEAFF. The CDR3 DNA reads TGCGCCAGCAGCAGGGTGGTAGGGGGGGCGAACACTGAAGCTTTCTTT.

This clonotype was counted between two and nine times. The chain has TRBV5-1 and TRBJ2-7; tentatively, D is TRBD2 (6 bases). Trimming took 5 bases from V and 5 from J, leaving 26 bases between them. From germline, CDR1 is SGHRS and CDR2 YFSETQ. CDR3 length: 17 residues. The CDR3 DNA reads TGCGCCAGCAGAGTGGTAGGCGGGAATTATTTGATCAACGAGCAGTACTTC. Its protein product is CASRVVGGNYLINEQYF.

There are many counts of this clonotype. This chain connects TRBV29-1 to TRBJ1-5; unclear D gene. From germline, CDR1 is SQVTM and CDR2 ANQGSEA. CDR3 length equals 13 residues. V was pared by 2 bases and J by 7 bases, with 12 bases between. CDR3 sequence: CSVEFSGGQPQHF. The CDR3 DNA follows: TGCAGCGTTGAATTCTCAGGAGGACAGCCCCAGCATTTT.

The rearrangement uses TRBV20-1 and TRBJ2-1; 9 bases are a match to TRBD2. CDR1 and CDR2 from the germline V gene are DFQATT and SNEGSKA (reference sequence). Germline trimming cut 3 bases from V and 8 bases from J; bases unmatched to any gene: 8. The CDR3 is made up of 14 amino acids. The chain's CDR3 is CSASGSGSMDEQFF. In DNA form, the CDR3 reads TGCAGTGCTAGTGGTAGCGGGAGTATGGATGAGCAGTTCTTC.

Comments on this clonotype: At one end the junction does not follow the germline gene, possibly because of a read error. The V and J genes are TRBV11-2 and TRBJ1-1; D unclear. This CDR3 has 14 residues. Per the germline V gene, CDR1 is SGHAT and CDR2 is FQNNGV. DNA of the CDR3: TGTGCCAGCAGCTCAGGACCGCAGAACGCTGAAGCTTTCTTT. It encodes CASSSGPQNAEAFF.

The sample holds a few counts of this clonotype. The chain couples TRBV20-1 to TRBJ2-1; 8 bases are shared with TRBD2. V shed 3 bases and J 8 bases; nucleotides not matched to a gene: 12. The CDR3 spans 15 residues. The germline V gene encodes CDR1 DFQATT and CDR2 SNEGSKA (reference sequence). The CDR3 is CSASGWEREIYEQFF. CDR3 bases: TGCAGTGCTAGCGGATGGGAGCGGGAGATCTATGAGCAGTTCTTC.

This sequence joins TRBV5-1 and TRBJ2-3, with 12 bases matching TRBD2. This CDR3 has 17 residues. V was clipped by 0 bases and J by 0 bases; unmatched bases: 2. Germline V gene data show CDR1 as SGHRS and CDR2 as YFSETQ. The CDR3: CASSLGLAGVSTDTQYF. The CDR3 coding sequence is TGCGCCAGCAGCTTGGGACTAGCGGGAGTTAGCACAGATACGCAGTATTTT.

This clonotype was recorded many times. V usage is TRBV27 and J usage is TRBJ2-7; D gene unclear. Germline CDR1 MNHEY, CDR2 SMNVEV (reference sequence). V gave up 10 bases and J gave up 2 bases, with 15 bases separating them. The CDR3 extends over 13 amino acids. The CDR3 is CAKTLQNTYEQYF. In DNA form, the CDR3 reads TGTGCCAAAACGTTACAGAACACCTACGAGCAGTACTTC.

This clonotype was observed a handful of times. The chain combines TRBV12-5 with TRBJ2-3; TRBD2 might be the D (6 bases). CDR1 and CDR2 (germline): LGHNT, FRNRAP. Trimming pared 5 bases from V and 5 bases from J, leaving 17 bases between. The CDR3 has 15 amino acids. CDR3 nucleotide sequence: TGTGCTAGTGGTACTGTCCTAGCGATTATAGATACGCAGTATTTT. The encoded protein is CASGTVLAIIDTQYF.

Concerning this clonotype: Being one base from a much bigger clone, this may be a read error. DNA for the CDR3: TGCAATGCTAGAGCCGGCCGTTACAATCAGCCCCAGCATTTT. It codes for CNARAGRYNQPQHF. This rearrangement joins TRBV20-1 to TRBJ1-5; D is uncertain. CDR3 length equals 14 residues. Looked up from germline, CDR1 is DFQATT and CDR2 is SNEGSKA (reference sequence).

A few counts support this clonotype. CDR3 residues: CATRHSGGWDTEAFF. The CDR3 DNA reads as TGTGCCACCAGGCATTCAGGAGGGTGGGACACTGAAGCTTTCTTT. The V gene is TRBV24-1, the J gene TRBJ1-1; the D is unclear. This CDR3 contains 15 residues. Per germline, CDR1 KGHDR and CDR2 SFDVKD. The V gene lost 7 bases and the J gene lost 3 bases, with 17 bases spanning the gap.

Many counts were recorded for this clonotype. The chain links TRBV12-3 or TRBV12-4 to TRBJ2-7; D remains unclear. The V gene lost 2 bases and the J gene lost 5 bases, with 10 bases spanning the gap. The CDR3 totals 13 residues. CDR3 sequence reads: CASSLKRFHEQYF. CDR3 coding DNA: TGTGCCAGCAGTTTAAAAAGGTTCCACGAGCAGTACTTC.

This chain links TRBV5-1 with TRBJ2-3; D tentatively reads TRBD1 or TRBD2 (5 bases each). The CDR3 loop spans 15 amino acids. The V end lost 5 bases, the J end lost 1 base, and 14 bases lay between the germline ends. In germline, CDR1 is SGHRS, CDR2 YFSETQ. DNA for the CDR3: TGCGCCAGCAGGTCCGGGACCACTGGCACAGATACGCAGTATTTT. Its translation is CASRSGTTGTDTQYF.

This clonotype was observed many times. The chain uses TRBV20-1 and TRBJ2-7; D ambiguous. CDR1 is DFQATT, CDR2 SNEGSKA, per germline (reference sequence). V shed 3 bases and J shed 0 bases, with 6 bases lying between them. The length of the CDR3 is 12 residues. The CDR3 here is CSARKSSYEQYF. CDR3 DNA sequence: TGCAGTGCTAGGAAAAGCTCCTACGAGCAGTACTTC.

This clonotype has a count of ten or more. This chain joins TRBV15 and TRBJ1-5; D not resolved. The V end lost 1 base, the J end lost 4 bases, and 2 bases lay between the germline ends. The CDR3 runs 12 residues. From germline, CDR1 is LNHNV and CDR2 YYDKDF (reference sequence). The chain's CDR3 is CATSRVNQPQHF. DNA for the CDR3: TGTGCCACCAGCAGAGTAAATCAGCCCCAGCATTTT.

At least ten counts were recorded for this clonotype. This chain joins TRBV5-1 and TRBJ2-1; tentatively, D is TRBD1 or TRBD2 (5 bases each). Germline V gives CDR1 SGHRS, CDR2 YFSETQ. V was pared by 0 bases and J by 7 bases, with 17 bases between. The CDR3 is 16 amino acids. The chain's CDR3 is CASSLGGGFGENEQFF. CDR3 bases: TGCGCCAGCAGCTTGGGGGGCGGCTTCGGGGAGAATGAGCAGTTCTTC.